This T cell receptor (beta chain) emerged from a study of cytomegalovirus exposure and HLA in healthy donors. General study results and limits: DRB1 had the most TCR associations and HLA-C the fewest, a later analysis found, with rates varying by HLA locus. Later, an analysis showed that TCR beta chains associated with HLA were more clonally expanded than others that were equally common.

PCR employed 60 Vbeta and 13 Jbeta primers. Method: immunoSEQ multiplex PCR; TCRdb's copy keeps in-frame clones and lacks some. The sample has 140,000 to 150,000 clones; 9.4% are singletons. This clone has more than one count but fewer than ten. As yet, its antigen is unknown. The V and J ends lost 4 bases and 3 bases respectively, with 19 bases between them. CDR3 size: 17 residues. CDR1 and CDR2 from the germline V gene are SGHRS and YFSETQ. Sample: PBMCs. The sequence was collected from a male donor in good health and CMV-seronegative. The rearrangement joins TRBV5-1 to TRBJ1-4; TRBD1 might be the D (6 bases). For the CDR3, the DNA is TGCGCCAGCAGCAGAACGGGGGGGCTCGAGGCTAATGAAAAACTGTTTTTT. It encodes CASSRTGGLEANEKLFF.